The 8 T cell receptor beta chains reported below all come from one sample, sequenced in a study of T-cell memory formation after mild COVID-19. Each CDR3 protein gets one entry after TCRdb re-called the 5' RACE reads with MiXCR. The sample records roughly 100,000 distinct CDR3 sequences, around an eighth being singletons. The material sequenced was PBMCs or a T cell subset sorted from them (not recorded which). The origin of the receptors is an adult woman who had mild COVID-19 (a few samples of this study predate the infection). Cell type and time point are not known.

The sample holds many counts of this clonotype. This chain joins TRBV20-1 and TRBJ1-6; 11 nucleotides match TRBD1. Trimming at V came to 4 bases and at J to 8 bases, leaving 7 bases not matched to a gene. CDR3 length: 15 amino acids. Germline V gene sequence: CDR1 DFQATT, CDR2 SNEGSKA (reference sequence). The CDR3 reads CSATEDRGLDSPLHF. CDR3 nucleotide sequence: TGCAGTGCTACCGAGGACAGGGGGCTAGATTCACCCCTCCACTTT.

J is TRBJ2-1 and V is TRBV11-3; 13 bases are shared with TRBD2. This CDR3 has 15 residues. After removal of 4 bases from V and 6 bases from J, the junction contained 3 bases not matched to a gene. Looked up from germline, CDR1 is SGHNT and CDR2 is YENEEA. The CDR3 DNA follows: TGTGCCAGCAGCTCGGGACTAGCGGGAACCAATGAGCAGTTCTTC. This translates into CASSSGLAGTNEQFF. Combining the CDR3 with reference TRBV11-3 and TRBJ2-1 gives the whole variable domain EAGVVQSPRYKIIEKKQPVAFWCNPISGHNTLYWYLQNLGQGPELLIRYENEEAVDDSQLPKDRFSAERLKGVDSTLKIQPAELGDSAVYLCASSSGLAGTNEQFFGPGTRLTVL.

In its sample, this clonotype was seen many times. This sequence joins TRBV7-2 and TRBJ2-5; 8 bases agree with TRBD2. CDR3 size: 16 residues. The germline gives CDR1 SGHTA, CDR2 FQGNSA. The J segment lost 5 bases and the V segment lost 5 bases, leaving 13 bases of the junction unmatched. CDR3 DNA: TGTGCCAGCAGCCCCAGGGGACTAGACTCCAGGGAGACCCAGTACTTC. Its protein product is CASSPRGLDSRETQYF. Combining the CDR3 with reference TRBV7-2 and TRBJ2-5 gives the whole variable domain GAGVSQSPSNKVTEKGKDVELRCDPISGHTALYWYRQSLGQGLEFLIYFQGNSAPDKSGLPSDRFSAERTGGSVSTLTIQRTQQEDSAVYLCASSPRGLDSRETQYFGPGTRLLVL.

The genes are TRBV7-2 and TRBJ2-3, with D perhaps TRBD1 or TRBD2 (6 bases each). Germline V lookup: CDR1 SGHTA, CDR2 FQGNSA. The CDR3 has 14 amino acids. V lost 5 bases, J lost 9 bases, and 18 bases lay in between. The CDR3 spells CASSPVGGSETQYF. In DNA form, the CDR3 reads TGTGCCAGCAGCCCCGTGGGGGGCAGTGAAACGCAGTATTTT.

The sample holds a few counts of this clonotype. V and J are TRBV4-1 and TRBJ2-3, with 7 positions matching TRBD2. Trimming cost V 6 bases and J 6 bases; bases outside gene matches: 9. Germline V gene data show CDR1 as MGHRA and CDR2 as YSYEKL. The CDR3 spans 14 residues. The CDR3 spells CASSHPGGSDTQYF. Written as DNA, the CDR3 is TGCGCCAGCAGTCACCCCGGGGGGTCGGATACGCAGTATTTT.

This clonotype was seen only a few times. CDR3 sequence: CASSFPGPTNTGELFF. The DNA of the CDR3 is TGTGCCAGCAGCTTTCCAGGACCCACGAACACCGGGGAGCTGTTTTTT. The chain links TRBV7-2 to TRBJ2-2; D uncertain. V lost 3 bases and J lost 0, with 11 bases in between. Per the germline V gene, CDR1 is SGHTA and CDR2 is FQGNSA. This CDR3 has 16 amino acids.

In this sample, this clonotype turned up a few times. The chain employs TRBV29-1 and TRBJ2-2, with D possibly being TRBD2 (6 bases). This CDR3 is built from 15 residues. Germline values: CDR1 SQVTM, CDR2 ANQGSEA. V lost 3 bases, J lost 0 bases, and 11 bases lay in between. The CDR3 region has the DNA TGCAGCGTTGACCCTGGGGACTCGAACACCGGGGAGCTGTTTTTT. This translates into CSVDPGDSNTGELFF.

This clonotype was recorded a few times. The chain has TRBV27 and TRBJ2-3, with 8 bases matching TRBD1. With V trimmed by 8 bases and J by 7 bases, 14 bases remained unmatched. The germline CDR1 and CDR2 sequences are MNHEY and SMNVEV (reference sequence). The CDR3 runs to 15 residues. The CDR3 DNA reads TGTGCCAGCTCCACCTATGGACAGGGCACCCATACGCAGTATTTT. Its protein product is CASSTYGQGTHTQYF.